This record concerns one TCR beta chain sequence. The antigen remains undetermined. This record belongs to a study of PD-1 blockade in classical Hodgkin lymphoma. No patient escaped relapse after autologous stem cell transplantation, and brentuximab vedotin exposure varied. Study-level results: CD4+ TCR diversity, unlike CD8+, climbed significantly by C4D1. Complete responders had baseline diversity similar to newly diagnosed patients. Relapsed/refractory patients reportedly had lower baseline diversity than newly diagnosed patients.

TCRdb's table, derived via immunoSEQ multiplex PCR, lists solely in-frame clones and lacks some. The table lists 11,000 to 15,000 clones, over 65% of them singletons. Sequenced material: peripheral blood mononuclear cells (PBMCs), taken at baseline. The sequence came from a human donor with classical Hodgkin lymphoma.

The CDR3 coding sequence is TGTGCCAGCAGCTTAGTCAGGGACGACGTTGGGTCCGGGGAGCTGTTTTTT. Its translation is CASSLVRDDVGSGELFF. The chain employs TRBV7-3 and TRBJ2-2; D is tentatively TRBD1 or TRBD2 (5 bases each). This CDR3 has 17 residues. The germline V gene has CDR1 SGHTA and CDR2 FQGTGA. Trimming took 2 bases from V and 6 from J, leaving 19 bases between them. The variable domain in full, with the rest retrieved from reference TRBV7-3 and TRBJ2-2, is GAGVSQTPSNKVTEKGKYVELRCDPISGHTALYWYRQSLGQGPEFLIYFQGTGAADDSGLPNDRFFAVRPEGSVSTLKIQRTERGDSAVYLCASSLVRDDVGSGELFFGEGSRLTVL.